The TCR beta chain under discussion was sequenced for a study of beta chain features in type 1 diabetes. Study information: In all, around 99 million sorted cells from all samples were analyzed.

This CDR3 is 14 amino acids long. Germline assignment: CDR1 LNHDA and CDR2 SQIVND (reference sequence). Trimming pared 1 base from V and 5 bases from J, leaving 9 bases between. Averaging approximately 120 mL, one heparinised blood draw was given by each donor. Using CD45RO/CCR7/CD25/CD127/CD95/CD27, CD4+ naive, central memory, regulatory and stem cell-like memory cells were sorted. All sorted populations exceeded 95% purity. Expressed TCRB transcripts were sequenced, since all the RNA that had been isolated was reverse transcribed. Repertoires were generated with immunoSEQ multiplex PCR, while TCRdb's copy carries only in-frame clones and drops some. This table holds about 340,000 clones, less than 9.5% found once.

The chain is built from TRBV19 and TRBJ1-5, with D tentatively TRBD1 (5 bases). The source material was central memory CD4+ T cells from blood. The receptor comes from a woman between 18 and 29 years old in good health. The CDR3 bases are TGTGCCAGTAGTATAGCACAGGTTTATCAGCCCCAGCATTTT. Encoded protein: CASSIAQVYQPQHF. The full variable domain, its missing parts supplied by reference TRBV19 and TRBJ1-5, is DGGITQSPKYLFRKEGQNVTLSCEQNLNHDAMYWYRQDPGQGLRLIYYSQIVNDFQKGDIAEGYSVSREKKESFPLTVTSAQKNPTAFYLCASSIAQVYQPQHFGDGTRLSIL.